Each of the 30 T cell receptor beta chains below was sequenced from the same sample in a study of T cell changes during pregnancy in multiple sclerosis (dated by TCRdb to about 2019). Library prep was done by the immunoSEQ multiplex PCR assay. The table comes from immuneACCESS by way of TCRdb, which keeps in-frame sequences with V and J called. Part of the clones is missing from these tables; in studies checked, under half for an unresolved V gene and the rest for unknown reasons. The sample yields about 69,000 clones; almost 95% were counted once. The top ten hold roughly 2.1% of the sample. The sample consisted of peripheral blood, taken in the third trimester of pregnancy. The receptors come from a female donor in good health, enrolled as a control in a pregnancy study.

As for this clone: In this CDR3 the conserved last residue, phenylalanine or tryptophan, is missing, so a read error is likely. The limits of the CDR3 on the DNA are not certain, so only TCRdb's listed CDR3 is given. The V call is TRBV10-3, the J call TRBJ2-3; no check of the table's D call, TRBD2, against the DNA was made. The CDR3 length is 9 residues, termini included. In germline, CDR1 is ENHRY, CDR2 SYGVKD. The CDR3 sequence is CAINNAGDG.

The rearrangement uses TRBV30 and TRBJ1-5; 8 bases map to TRBD1. Germline V gene sequence: CDR1 GTSNPN, CDR2 SVGIG (reference sequence). The CDR3 extends over 12 amino acids. The trim removed 5 bases at V and 7 bases at J, leaving 4 bases unmatched. Here the CDR3 DNA reads TGTGCCTGGGACAGGGGCGGCCAGCCCCAGCATTTT. This translates into CAWDRGGQPQHF.

This clone has a handful of counts. The chain couples TRBV5-1 to TRBJ2-3; the match to TRBD2 covers 7 bases. V lost 0 bases and J lost 9; bases outside the gene matches: 13. The germline CDR1 and CDR2 sequences are SGHRS and YFSETQ. This CDR3 has 16 amino acids. The CDR3 spells CASSLEAGEVVRTQYF. CDR3 DNA sequence: TGCGCCAGCAGCTTGGAGGCGGGAGAGGTGGTAAGGACGCAGTATTTT.

This chain links TRBV5-5 with TRBJ1-4; TRBD1 is a possible D gene (5 bases). Trimming took 0 bases from V and 8 from J, leaving 14 bases between them. The germline CDR1 and CDR2 sequences are SGHKS and YYEKEE (reference sequence). The CDR3 is 15 amino acids. CDR3 DNA: TGTGCCAGCAGCTTGGGGGGGGAAGTACGCGAAAAACTGTTTTTT. It codes for CASSLGGEVREKLFF. Complete variable domain (other parts from reference TRBV5-5 and TRBJ1-4): DAGVTQSPTHLIKTRGQQVTLRCSPISGHKSVSWYQQVLGQGPQFIFQYYEKEERGRGNFPDRFSARQFPNYSSELNVNALLLGDSALYLCASSLGGEVREKLFFGSGTQLSVL.

With regard to this clone: One end of the junction is discordant with germline, which a read error may explain. The V call is TRBV9, the J call TRBJ2-7, with TRBD2 identical over 7 bases. CDR3 length: 14 amino acids. Germline CDR1 reads SGDLS; CDR2 reads YYNGEE. The CDR3: CASSAREISYEQHF. The CDR3 region has the DNA TGTGCCAGCAGCGCGCGGGAGATTAGCTACGAGCAGCACTTC.

This chain connects TRBV12-5 to TRBJ2-5; TRBD1 aligns across 8 bases. The CDR3 consists of 15 residues. The J segment lost 2 bases and the V segment lost 2 bases, leaving 4 bases of the junction unmatched. The germline V gene encodes CDR1 LGHNT and CDR2 FRNRAP. The CDR3 region is CASGLPQGVQETQYF. As DNA, the CDR3 is TGTGCTAGTGGTTTGCCACAGGGGGTACAAGAGACCCAGTACTTC.

V usage is TRBV4-2 and J usage is TRBJ2-7; possible D gene TRBD1, 5 bases. In germline, CDR1 is LGHNA, CDR2 YNFKEQ. Trimming left V 1 base short and J 4 bases short, with 17 bases between. This CDR3 is built from 16 residues. CDR3: CASSQGRPGMMYEQYF. The DNA of the CDR3 is TGTGCCAGCAGCCAAGGTCGCCCAGGGATGATGTACGAGCAGTACTTC.

The V call is TRBV2, the J call TRBJ2-7; possible D gene TRBD1, 7 bases. The ends were cut back, 6 bases at V and 1 base at J, with 22 bases in the middle. CDR3 length equals 17 residues. Germline CDR1 is SNHLY and CDR2 is FYNNEI. CDR3: CASSADREEPFSYEQYF. In DNA form, the CDR3 reads TGTGCCAGCAGCGCCGACAGGGAGGAGCCCTTTTCCTACGAGCAGTACTTC.

This chain joins TRBV6-6 and TRBJ2-2; TRBD1 matches 7 bases. Germline loops: CDR1 MNHNY, CDR2 SVGAGI (reference sequence). The V and J ends lost 2 bases and 6 bases, in that order; junction bases with no gene match: 6. The CDR3 has 15 residues. The CDR3 DNA reads TGTGCCAGCAGTTACCTCCAGGGGGAATCCGGGGAGCTGTTTTTT. This sequence encodes CASSYLQGESGELFF.

The rearrangement joins TRBV18 to TRBJ2-7; 7 nucleotides align to TRBD1. In germline, CDR1 is KGHSH, CDR2 LQKENI. The CDR3 length is 13 residues. V lost 3 bases, J lost 7 bases, and 6 bases stayed unmatched. The CDR3: CASSPRQGGEQYF. Written as DNA, the CDR3 is TGTGCCAGCTCACCTAGACAGGGCGGGGAGCAGTACTTC.

J is TRBJ2-1 and V is TRBV18, with a tentative D call TRBD1 (5 bases). Trimming stripped 3 bases from V and 9 bases from J, with 12 bases between. From germline, CDR1 is KGHSH and CDR2 LQKENI. The CDR3 consists of 13 residues. CDR3 bases: TGTGCCAGCTCACCGGGCAGGGTAGGTGAGCAGTTCTTC. This encodes CASSPGRVGEQFF.

The chain combines TRBV7-8 with TRBJ2-7; 13 bases agree with TRBD2. V lost 1 base, J lost 7 bases, and 7 bases stayed unmatched. Germline assignment: CDR1 SGHVS and CDR2 FQNEAQ. This CDR3 is 16 amino acids long. In DNA form, the CDR3 reads TGTGCCAGCAGCTTAGGGATACTAGCGGGGGGGGAAGAGCAGTACTTC. Its protein product is CASSLGILAGGEEQYF.

This rearrangement joins TRBV5-4 to TRBJ1-4, with 9 bases lining up with TRBD1. With 4 bases clipped from V and 7 bases from J, the junction kept 8 bases outside the gene matches. Germline assignment: CDR1 SGHNT and CDR2 YYREEE (reference sequence). This CDR3 has 15 residues. The CDR3 loop is CASSRDGTGSEKLFF. The CDR3 DNA follows: TGTGCCAGCAGCCGTGACGGGACAGGGTCTGAAAAACTGTTTTTT.

V is TRBV28 and J is TRBJ2-7; D remains ambiguous. Deletions cut 3 bases from V and 3 bases from J, with 6 bases between. The CDR3 extends over 12 amino acids. The germline CDR1 and CDR2 sequences are MDHEN and SYDVKM. CDR3 nucleotide sequence: TGTGCCAGCAGTTTGTCTAGCTACGAGCAGTACTTC. Translation gives CASSLSSYEQYF.

V and J are TRBV7-3 and TRBJ2-2; 7 bases are a match to TRBD1. V gave up 5 bases and J gave up 5 bases; unmatched junction bases: 2. This CDR3 has 13 residues. The germline V gene has CDR1 SGHTA and CDR2 FQGTGA. The CDR3 nucleotides are TGTGCCAGCAGCCAGACAGGGACCGGGGAGCTGTTTTTT. Its protein is CASSQTGTGELFF.

The CDR3 DNA sequence: TGTGCCAGCTCATTGGGACAGGGTCGTAATGAGCAGTTCTTC. Its translation is CASSLGQGRNEQFF. This chain links TRBV18 with TRBJ2-1; 9 bases fit TRBD1. CDR3 length equals 14 residues. Germline CDR1 reads KGHSH; CDR2 reads LQKENI. V gave up 5 bases and J gave up 7 bases; unmatched junction bases: 6.

The CDR3 is CASTPSPGQTTNEKLFF. The CDR3 nucleotides are TGTGCCAGCACCCCCAGTCCGGGACAGACAACTAATGAAAAACTGTTTTTT. V gene TRBV28 combines with J gene TRBJ1-4, with 7 positions matching TRBD1. CDR1 is MDHEN and CDR2 is SYDVKM in the germline V gene. V gave up 7 bases and J gave up 0 bases; unmatched junction bases: 11. The CDR3 sequence is 17 residues long.

This rearrangement joins TRBV2 to TRBJ1-6, with unresolved D. This CDR3 has 15 amino acids. V gave up 8 bases and J gave up 7 bases, with 18 bases separating them. The germline gives CDR1 SNHLY, CDR2 FYNNEI. CDR3 sequence (DNA): TGTGCCAGCCAGGCCACCGGGAGAGGGAATTCACCCCTCCACTTT. As protein: CASQATGRGNSPLHF.

This clone was recorded only once. The CDR3 spells CASSSGQRTDTQYF. CDR3 coding DNA: TGTGCCAGCAGTTCGGGACAGCGCACAGATACGCAGTATTTT. The rearrangement links TRBV28 to TRBJ2-3, with 7 bases lining up with TRBD1. This CDR3 is 14 amino acids long. From germline, CDR1 is MDHEN and CDR2 SYDVKM. The V gene end was trimmed by 4 bases and the J gene end by 1 base; junction bases not matched to a gene: 2.

CDR3 nucleotides: TGTGCCAGCAGTATCTACAGGGGTGGCAATCAGCCCCAGCATTTT. As protein: CASSIYRGGNQPQHF. The chain employs TRBV6-1 and TRBJ1-5; 7 bases align to TRBD1. There are 15 residues in the CDR3. V dropped 5 bases and J dropped 2; count of bases not matched to a gene: 6. CDR1 MNHNS and CDR2 SASEGT come from the germline V gene.

V gene TRBV5-5 combines with J gene TRBJ2-2, with TRBD2 matching 9 bases. Germline CDR1 reads SGHKS; CDR2 reads YYEKEE (reference sequence). The V segment lost 1 base and the J segment 5 bases; nucleotides outside the gene matches: 3. The CDR3 is 15 amino acids. CDR3 in amino acids: CASSLYLAGTGELFF. CDR3 bases: TGTGCCAGCAGCTTGTATCTAGCGGGGACCGGGGAGCTGTTTTTT.

This chain connects TRBV28 to TRBJ2-2; TRBD1 is a possible D gene (5 bases). V gave up 3 bases and J gave up 7 bases, with 12 bases separating them. Looked up from germline, CDR1 is MDHEN and CDR2 is SYDVKM. This CDR3 region has 14 residues. CDR3 sequence (DNA): TGTGCCAGCAGTTTTGCAGGGAAGTTCGGGGAGCTGTTTTTT. It specifies CASSFAGKFGELFF.

This clone has only one observation. The rearrangement links TRBV28 to TRBJ1-5, with 7 bases fitting TRBD1. The length of the CDR3 is 14 residues. Trimming took 7 bases from V and 6 from J; bases not matched to a gene: 9. The germline V gene encodes CDR1 MDHEN and CDR2 SYDVKM. CDR3 protein: CASKEGQRRQPQHF. The CDR3 DNA is TGTGCCAGCAAAGAGGGACAGAGGCGTCAGCCCCAGCATTTT. The full variable domain, with the rest looked up from reference TRBV28 and TRBJ1-5, is DVKVTQSSRYLVKRTGEKVFLECVQDMDHENMFWYRQDPGLGLRLIYFSYDVKMKEKGDIPEGYSVSREKKERFSLILESASTNQTSMYLCASKEGQRRQPQHFGDGTRLSIL.

The CDR3 sequence: CASSRGGSSYNEQFF. In DNA, the CDR3 is TGTGCCAGCAGCCGGGGGGGGAGCTCCTACAATGAGCAGTTCTTC. V and J are TRBV5-4 and TRBJ2-1; the match to TRBD2 covers 8 bases. The V and J ends lost 4 bases and 0 bases, in that order; junction bases with no gene match: 3. The germline CDR1 and CDR2 sequences are SGHNT and YYREEE (reference sequence). This CDR3 comprises 15 residues.

This rearrangement joins TRBV5-5 to TRBJ2-1, with D possibly matching TRBD2 (5 bases). This CDR3 spans 15 amino acids. Germline assignment: CDR1 SGHKS and CDR2 YYEKEE (reference sequence). Trimming shortened V by 0 bases and J by 6 bases, and 13 bases separated the two germline ends. In nucleotides, the CDR3 is TGTGCCAGCAGCTTGGAGGGAGCCCCCAGCAATGAGCAGTTCTTC. Its translation: CASSLEGAPSNEQFF.

The rearrangement joins TRBV9 to TRBJ2-5, with a weak D call TRBD1 (6 bases). This CDR3 contains 13 residues. V lost 3 bases and J lost 4, with 10 bases in between. From germline, CDR1 is SGDLS and CDR2 YYNGEE. The CDR3 loop reads CASSGTARETQYF. CDR3 DNA: TGTGCCAGCAGCGGGACAGCCCGAGAGACCCAGTACTTC.

This clone was detected once. This rearrangement joins TRBV13 to TRBJ1-2; D is unclear. This CDR3 spans 14 amino acids. Per germline, CDR1 PRHDT and CDR2 FYEKMQ (reference sequence). Trimming took 5 bases from V and 4 from J, leaving 14 bases between them. The chain's CDR3 is CASSPLKGGYGYTF. Written as DNA, the CDR3 is TGTGCCAGCAGCCCCCTAAAGGGAGGCTATGGCTACACCTTC.

The V gene is TRBV4-1, the J gene TRBJ2-2; tentative D call: TRBD1 (6 bases). The germline V gene encodes CDR1 MGHRA and CDR2 YSYEKL. V gave up 1 base and J gave up 3 bases, with 15 bases separating them. This CDR3 has 17 amino acids. The CDR3 loop is CASSQGGGGRHTGELFF. DNA of the CDR3: TGCGCCAGCAGCCAAGGTGGTGGGGGCCGTCACACCGGGGAGCTGTTTTTT.

The genes are TRBV5-6 and TRBJ1-2; unclear D gene. The CDR3 is 12 residues long. Trimming took off 1 base at V and 4 bases at J, with 5 bases between the two ends. Germline assignment: CDR1 SGHDT and CDR2 YYEEEE. CDR3 DNA: TGTGCCAGCAGCTTGCGTTCCTATGGCTACACCTTC. As protein: CASSLRSYGYTF. The full variable domain, in which reference TRBV5-6 and TRBJ1-2 provide the parts outside the CDR3, is DAGVTQSPTHLIKTRGQQVTLRCSPKSGHDTVSWYQQALGQGPQFIFQYYEEEERQRGNFPDRFSGHQFPNYSSELNVNALLLGDSALYLCASSLRSYGYTFGSGTRLTVV.

The rearrangement joins TRBV27 to TRBJ2-7; 11 bases line up with TRBD2. Germline V gives CDR1 MNHEY, CDR2 SMNVEV (reference sequence). CDR3 length equals 16 residues. V shed 2 bases, J shed 4 bases, and the junction held 7 bases outside the gene matches. The CDR3 bases are TGTGCCAGCAGTTTAATATCTAGCGGGGGGATATACGAGCAGTACTTC. This sequence encodes CASSLISSGGIYEQYF.